One sample yielded the 14 T cell receptor beta chains listed below, sequenced in a study of blood T cell repertoires in COVID-19. This table comes from immunoSEQ multiplex PCR, and its TCRdb copy is limited to in-frame clones, with some not included. The table has around 150,000 clones, about four fifths seen once; the top ten hold under 10%. Material: peripheral blood. The source of these receptors is a woman of 80 years or more in a cohort sampled during active or convalescent COVID-19.

The V and J genes are TRBV19 and TRBJ1-2; 7 bases agree with TRBD1. CDR1 is LNHDA and CDR2 is SQIVND in the germline V gene (reference sequence). CDR3 length equals 13 residues. V trimming: 6 bases; J trimming: 4 bases; junction bases outside the gene matches: 5. DNA of the CDR3: TGTGCCAGTAGGGCCGGACAGGCCTATGGCTACACCTTC. Its translation: CASRAGQAYGYTF.

This clone was counted once. DNA for the CDR3: TGTGCCAGCAGTAATATATTTGATGAAAAACTGTTTTTT. Translating gives CASSNIFDEKLFF. This sequence joins TRBV7-6 and TRBJ1-4, with D hard to call. This CDR3 contains 13 residues. Trimming pared 6 bases from V and 6 bases from J, leaving 11 bases between. The V gene's germline CDR1 is SGHVS and CDR2 FNYEAQ.

The chain joins TRBV7-2 to TRBJ2-7; a weak D match, TRBD2 (7 bases). The germline gives CDR1 SGHTA, CDR2 FQGNSA. This CDR3 comprises 15 residues. The ends were cut back, 4 bases at V and 4 bases at J, with 17 bases in the middle. The CDR3 sequence: CASSWMAGAGYEQYV. In nucleotides, the CDR3 is TGTGCCAGCAGCTGGATGGCGGGGGCCGGGTACGAGCAGTACGTC.

The chain carries TRBV5-8 and TRBJ2-5; 12 nucleotides match TRBD1. CDR1 SGHTS and CDR2 YDEGEE come from the germline V gene. The length of the CDR3 is 17 residues. Losses at the gene ends were 4 bases for V and 4 bases for J; bases not matched to a gene: 11. CDR3: CASSTGQGAGVVETQYF. CDR3 DNA: TGTGCCAGCAGCACGGGACAGGGGGCAGGGGTGGTAGAGACCCAGTACTTC.

The V gene is TRBV19, the J gene TRBJ1-2; 8 positions agree with TRBD1. V was pared by 7 bases and J by 4 bases, with 11 bases of the junction left unmatched. The germline gives CDR1 LNHDA, CDR2 SQIVND (reference sequence). There are 15 residues in the CDR3. The CDR3 spells CASNRQGAWGYGYTF. DNA for the CDR3: TGTGCCAGTAACAGGCAGGGGGCATGGGGCTATGGCTACACCTTC.

The chain has TRBV9 and TRBJ1-4; no clear D. V lost 7 bases to trimming and J lost 8 bases, with 15 bases between them. Germline V gives CDR1 SGDLS, CDR2 YYNGEE. CDR3 size: 13 residues. The CDR3 loop reads CASLIWALEKLFF. For the CDR3, the DNA is TGTGCCAGCCTTATTTGGGCACTCGAAAAACTGTTTTTT.

This clone was seen once. The V call is TRBV7-3, the J call TRBJ1-2; 7 bases line up with TRBD1. There are 14 residues in the CDR3. The V gene's germline CDR1 is SGHTA and CDR2 FQGTGA. Germline trimming cut 4 bases from V and 4 bases from J; bases unmatched to any gene: 6. The CDR3: CASSSRDRFYGYTF. CDR3 coding DNA: TGTGCCAGCAGCTCCCGGGACAGATTCTATGGCTACACCTTC.

This sequence joins TRBV15 and TRBJ2-7, with 10 bases matching TRBD2. The CDR3 totals 16 residues. J lost 3 bases, V lost 1 base, and 6 bases had no gene match. In germline, CDR1 is LNHNV, CDR2 YYDKDF (reference sequence). CDR3 residues: CATSRGAGGHSYEQYF. CDR3 DNA sequence: TGTGCCACCAGCAGAGGAGCGGGGGGGCATAGCTACGAGCAGTACTTC.

The chain joins TRBV18 to TRBJ2-5; D is unclear. Between the trimmed V and J ends, which lost 1 base and 2 bases, there was a span of 11 bases. There are 15 residues in the CDR3. CDR1 is KGHSH and CDR2 is LQKENI in the germline V gene. The CDR3: CASSPLRGTQETQYF. DNA for the CDR3: TGTGCCAGCTCACCACTGCGCGGAACACAAGAGACCCAGTACTTC.

The count of this clone is one. V and J are TRBV19 and TRBJ1-4, with TRBD1 matching over 8 bases. CDR3 length: 14 residues. J lost 8 bases, V lost 7 bases, and 9 bases had no gene match. Germline V lookup: CDR1 LNHDA, CDR2 SQIVND (reference sequence). The CDR3 DNA follows: TGTGCCAGTACTTCGACAGGGGTAGGGGAAAAACTGTTTTTT. Translated, it gives CASTSTGVGEKLFF.

The chain has TRBV9 and TRBJ1-4, with 7 bases matching TRBD1. The V gene end was trimmed by 0 bases and the J gene end by 4 bases; junction bases not matched to a gene: 12. Germline lookup yields CDR1 SGDLS and CDR2 YYNGEE. The CDR3 loop spans 18 amino acids. The CDR3 sequence is CASSVGETGAYGNEKLFF. The CDR3 DNA is TGTGCCAGCAGCGTAGGAGAAACAGGGGCGTACGGTAATGAAAAACTGTTTTTT.

The CDR3 protein is CASSLWGTGAANQPQHF. The CDR3 DNA reads TGTGCCAGCAGTTTATGGGGGACAGGAGCGGCCAATCAGCCCCAGCATTTT. The rearrangement joins TRBV28 to TRBJ1-5; TRBD1 matches 8 bases. The CDR3 length is 17 residues. V gave up 0 bases and J gave up 3 bases; unmatched junction bases: 7. Per germline, CDR1 MDHEN and CDR2 SYDVKM.

The chain joins TRBV2 to TRBJ1-3; D uncertain. CDR1 SNHLY and CDR2 FYNNEI come from the germline V gene. Trimming cost V 8 bases and J 0 bases, with 8 bases left between them. The CDR3 spans 13 residues. The CDR3 DNA reads as TGTGCCAGCCGCCAGGCCTCTGGAAACACCATATATTTT. As protein: CASRQASGNTIYF.

The rearrangement joins TRBV6-2 or TRBV6-3 to TRBJ1-2; D unresolved. This CDR3 region has 15 residues. Germline V CDR1 and CDR2: MNHEY, SVGEGT. Trimming left V 0 bases short and J 1 base short, with 9 bases between. Written as DNA, the CDR3 is TGTGCCAGCAGTTACTCCCACAGAATTAACTATGGCTACACCTTC. It is translated as CASSYSHRINYGYTF.